These 19 T cell receptor beta chains were all obtained from the same sample, sequenced in a study of T-cell memory formation after mild COVID-19. TCRdb independently ran MiXCR on the 5' RACE reads; one entry per CDR3 protein. Of 400,000 to 500,000 distinct CDR3 sequences listed, roughly 24% were seen once; the top ten hold roughly 8.9%. The sample comprised PBMCs or a T cell subset sorted from them (not recorded which). These TCRs come from an adult woman who had mild COVID-19 (a few samples of this study predate the infection). Cell type and time point are not known.

This clonotype was seen only a few times. The chain couples TRBV5-1 to TRBJ2-7, with 13 bases matching TRBD2. Germline CDR1 SGHRS, CDR2 YFSETQ. The CDR3 contains 15 residues. J lost 6 bases, V lost 1 base, and 4 bases had no gene match. The CDR3 spells CASSLPTSGRSEQYF. CDR3 in DNA: TGCGCCAGCAGCTTGCCGACTAGCGGGAGGAGCGAGCAGTACTTC.

The CDR3 here is CSVEDRSERAVYNEQFF. Here the CDR3 DNA reads TGCAGCGTTGAAGATCGGTCGGAGAGAGCGGTATACAATGAGCAGTTCTTC. The chain links TRBV29-1 to TRBJ2-1, with a possible D match to TRBD2 (5 bases). Between the trimmed V and J ends, which lost 0 bases and 4 bases, there was a span of 19 bases. Germline V lookup: CDR1 SQVTM, CDR2 ANQGSEA. The CDR3 extends over 17 amino acids.

The rearrangement uses TRBV7-2 and TRBJ2-1, with TRBD2 identical over 8 bases. In germline, CDR1 is SGHTA, CDR2 FQGNSA. The CDR3 is 16 amino acids. With 7 bases clipped from V and 2 bases from J, the junction kept 10 bases outside the gene matches. Here the CDR3 reads CASTSVGAGAYNEQFF. CDR3 bases: TGTGCCAGCACATCGGTAGGAGCGGGAGCCTACAATGAGCAGTTCTTC.

The table lists this clonotype with a few counts. The chain has TRBV6-5 and TRBJ2-7, with 7 bases identical to TRBD2. Germline CDR1 MNHEY, CDR2 SVGAGI. The CDR3 has 17 amino acids. V dropped 4 bases and J dropped 2; count of bases not matched to a gene: 14. For the CDR3, the DNA is TGTGCCAGCAGTTCGCCCTCATGGGCTAGCGGAACCTACGAGCAGTACTTC. Amino acids: CASSSPSWASGTYEQYF.

J is TRBJ2-7 and V is TRBV9; the D gene could be TRBD1 or TRBD2 (5 bases each). Germline assignment: CDR1 SGDLS and CDR2 YYNGEE. The CDR3 length is 16 residues. With 0 bases removed from V and 3 bases from J, the gap between germline ends came to 16 bases. The CDR3 region is CASSVGHGTVYYEQYF. The CDR3 nucleotides are TGTGCCAGCAGCGTAGGACATGGGACGGTGTACTACGAGCAGTACTTC.

This chain links TRBV5-1 with TRBJ1-2; the D gene is possibly TRBD1 (5 bases). The germline V and J ends were trimmed by 4 bases and 3 bases, with 16 bases remaining between them. This CDR3 spans 15 amino acids. Germline V CDR1 and CDR2: SGHRS, YFSETQ. In DNA, the CDR3 is TGCGCCAGCAGCCAAAAAGAAGGGGCGTACTATGGCTACACCTTC. Its protein product is CASSQKEGAYYGYTF.

This clonotype was counted only a few times. The V and J genes are TRBV5-1 and TRBJ2-5; the match to TRBD1 covers 8 bases. Looked up from germline, CDR1 is SGHRS and CDR2 is YFSETQ. Germline trimming cut 3 bases from V and 5 bases from J; bases unmatched to any gene: 6. This CDR3 spans 14 amino acids. This CDR3 reads CASSSYRGTETQYF. In nucleotides, the CDR3 is TGCGCCAGCAGCTCTTACAGGGGGACGGAGACCCAGTACTTC.

The V call is TRBV6-1, the J call TRBJ1-5; possible D gene TRBD1, 5 bases. Germline assignment: CDR1 MNHNS and CDR2 SASEGT. This CDR3 is 16 amino acids long. Trimming removed 2 bases from V and 0 bases from J, with 11 bases in between. The CDR3 loop reads CASSERGRDSNQPQHF. The CDR3 coding sequence is TGTGCCAGCAGTGAACGGGGGAGGGATAGCAATCAGCCCCAGCATTTT.

The CDR3 sequence: CASSLVGTGSEAFF. CDR3 DNA: TGTGCCAGCAGCTTAGTCGGGACAGGGTCTGAAGCTTTCTTT. The chain links TRBV7-2 to TRBJ1-1, with TRBD1 matching 9 bases. With V trimmed by 1 base and J by 6 bases, 3 bases remained unmatched. This CDR3 is built from 14 residues. Per the germline V gene, CDR1 is SGHTA and CDR2 is FQGNSA.

V gene TRBV7-9 combines with J gene TRBJ2-2; 11 bases fit TRBD1. The CDR3 totals 16 residues. The germline V gene encodes CDR1 SEHNR and CDR2 FQNEAQ (reference sequence). V lost 5 bases, J lost 4 bases, and 6 bases stayed unmatched. CDR3 nucleotide sequence: TGTGCCAGCAGCCTAAGGACAGGGGGCGGCACCGGGGAGCTGTTTTTT. Its protein product is CASSLRTGGGTGELFF.

Only a few counts were recorded for this clonotype. This sequence joins TRBV5-6 and TRBJ2-3; TRBD1 might be the D (7 bases). The CDR3 contains 16 residues. V lost 9 bases, J lost 4 bases, and 24 bases lay in between. CDR1 and CDR2 from the germline V gene are SGHDT and YYEEEE. CDR3 residues: CAINGGRGVVADTQYF. The CDR3 DNA reads as TGTGCCATCAACGGGGGCAGGGGGGTAGTCGCAGATACGCAGTATTTT.

The rearrangement joins TRBV14 to TRBJ2-7; TRBD1 might be the D (5 bases). CDR3 length: 13 residues. V dropped 1 base and J dropped 7 bases, with 11 bases sitting between them. Per the germline V gene, CDR1 is SGHDN and CDR2 is FVKESK. In DNA, the CDR3 is TGTGCCAGCAGCCAAGCAACAGGATTTGAGCAGTACTTC. Protein sequence: CASSQATGFEQYF.

This clonotype was counted only a few times. The V call is TRBV4-1, the J call TRBJ2-1; 7 bases are a match to TRBD2. Germline-derived CDR1 and CDR2 are MGHRA and YSYEKL. CDR3 size: 15 residues. V lost 1 base to trimming and J lost 8 bases; unmatched junction nucleotides: 8. The CDR3 region is CASSQARLARDEQFF. CDR3 nucleotide sequence: TGCGCCAGCAGCCAAGCCAGACTAGCACGCGATGAGCAGTTCTTC.

The table lists this clonotype with a few counts. CDR3 coding DNA: TGTGCCAGCAGCTTGAGACGCACAGATACGCAGTATTTT. Its protein is CASSLRRTDTQYF. The chain has TRBV7-6 and TRBJ2-3; D is ambiguous. In germline, CDR1 is SGHVS, CDR2 FNYEAQ. This CDR3 has 13 amino acids. Trimming pared 3 bases from V and 1 base from J, leaving 5 bases between. The whole variable domain, filled in from reference TRBV7-6 and TRBJ2-3, reads GAGVSQSPRYKVTKRGQDVALRCDPISGHVSLYWYRQALGQGPEFLTYFNYEAQQDKSGLPNDRFSAERPEGSISTLTIQRTEQRDSAMYRCASSLRRTDTQYFGPGTRLTVL.

This clonotype was observed a handful of times. This chain links TRBV30 with TRBJ1-3; D not certain. The CDR3 has 17 amino acids. V lost 1 base to trimming and J lost 0 bases, with 16 bases between them. Germline V gives CDR1 GTSNPN, CDR2 SVGIG (reference sequence). DNA of the CDR3: TGTGCCTGGAGTGCTGGAATCCGCACTGTCTCTGGAAACACCATATATTTT. This codes for CAWSAGIRTVSGNTIYF.

The chain uses TRBV24-1 and TRBJ2-1; TRBD2 matches 13 bases. V gave up 5 bases and J gave up 8 bases; unmatched junction bases: 11. Germline V gene data show CDR1 as KGHDR and CDR2 as SFDVKD. The CDR3 sequence is 17 residues long. In nucleotides, the CDR3 is TGTGCCACCAGTGGATCCCTGGGACTAGCGGGAATCGATGAGCAGTTCTTC. Protein sequence: CATSGSLGLAGIDEQFF.

CDR3 DNA: TGTGCCACCTCCGGGACAGGCCTGAACACTGAAGCTTTCTTT. Translation gives CATSGTGLNTEAFF. The genes are TRBV24-1 and TRBJ1-1; 8 nucleotides match TRBD1. CDR1 is KGHDR and CDR2 is SFDVKD in the germline V gene. CDR3 length: 14 amino acids. J was trimmed by 0 bases and V by 9 bases; bases with no gene match: 5.

J is TRBJ2-1 and V is TRBV7-9; D possibly corresponds to TRBD1 (6 bases). The V end lost 4 bases, the J end lost 11 bases, and 18 bases lay between the germline ends. The CDR3 is made up of 14 amino acids. Germline V gives CDR1 SEHNR, CDR2 FQNEAQ (reference sequence). The CDR3 DNA sequence: TGTGCCAGCAGCTCGACCTACGGGACACCTAAGCAGTTCTTC. Translation gives CASSSTYGTPKQFF.

This chain connects TRBV30 to TRBJ1-4; D possibly corresponds to TRBD1 (5 bases). V lost 0 bases, J lost 1 base, and 21 bases lay in between. CDR1 is GTSNPN and CDR2 is SVGIG in the germline V gene (reference sequence). CDR3 length: 19 residues. CDR3 nucleotide sequence: TGTGCCTGGAGTGTATCTAGACAGCTAATCACCGGAACTAATGAAAAACTGTTTTTT. It specifies CAWSVSRQLITGTNEKLFF.